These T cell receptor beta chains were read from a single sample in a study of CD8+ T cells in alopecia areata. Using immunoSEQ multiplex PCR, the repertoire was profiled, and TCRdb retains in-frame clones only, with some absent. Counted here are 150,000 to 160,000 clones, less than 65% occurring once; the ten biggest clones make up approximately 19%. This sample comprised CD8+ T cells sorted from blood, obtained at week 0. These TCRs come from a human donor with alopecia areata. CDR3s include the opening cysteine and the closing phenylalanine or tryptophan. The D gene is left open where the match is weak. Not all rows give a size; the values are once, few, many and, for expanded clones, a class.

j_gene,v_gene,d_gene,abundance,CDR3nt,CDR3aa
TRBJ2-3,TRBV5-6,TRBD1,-,TGTGCCAGCAGCCAGGGGGCCAGAGATACGCAGTATTTT,CASSQGARDTQYF
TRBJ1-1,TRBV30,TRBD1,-,TGTGCCTGGAGCCTGACAGGGACTGAAGCTTTCTTT,CAWSLTGTEAFF
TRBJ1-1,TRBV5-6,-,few,TGTGCCAGCAGTTTCCTGGCGGGACAAGACACTGAAGCTTTCTTT,CASSFLAGQDTEAFF
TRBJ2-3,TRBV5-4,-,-,TGTGCCAGCAGCTTGGGGGGGAGCACAGATACGCAGTATTTT,CASSLGGSTDTQYF
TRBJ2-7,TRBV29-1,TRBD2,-,TGCAGCGCATTAGCGGGTGATACTTACGAGCAGTACTTC,CSALAGDTYEQYF
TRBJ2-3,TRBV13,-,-,TGTGCCAGCAGCCCGACGGGGGAACACACAGATACGCAGTATTTT,CASSPTGEHTDTQYF
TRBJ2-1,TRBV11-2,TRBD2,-,TGTGCCAGCAGCCTCAGGGCGGGGGGCTACAATGAGCAGTTCTTC,CASSLRAGGYNEQFF
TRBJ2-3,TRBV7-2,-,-,TGTGCCAGCAGCTTCCTCCGGGACGGAGGGGATACGCAGTATTTT,CASSFLRDGGDTQYF
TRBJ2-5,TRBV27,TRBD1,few,TGTGCCAGCAGTCCGCGGGGACAGGGGGAGACCCAGTACTTC,CASSPRGQGETQYF
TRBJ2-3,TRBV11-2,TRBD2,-,TGTGCCAGCAGCTATAGGCCGGGGCGGGAGGATACGCAGTATTTT,CASSYRPGREDTQYF
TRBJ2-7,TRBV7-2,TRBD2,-,TGTGCCAGCAGCTCGAAGCATAGCGGGGGCTACGAGCAGTACTTC,CASSSKHSGGYEQYF
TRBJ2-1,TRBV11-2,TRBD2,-,TGTGCCAGCAGCTTAGTGGCTAGCGGGGAAAACAATGAGCAGTTCTTC,CASSLVASGENNEQFF
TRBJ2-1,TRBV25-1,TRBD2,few,TGTGCCAGCAGTGACCCAACTAGCGTAATCGACAATGAGCAGTTCTTC,CASSDPTSVIDNEQFF
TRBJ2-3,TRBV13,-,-,TGTGCCAGCAGCTTAAATTCTATGGGGGGAGCAGATACGCAGTATTTT,CASSLNSMGGADTQYF
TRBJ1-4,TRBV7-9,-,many,TGTGCCAGCAGCTTTATTGACCAGACCTTTGAAAAACTGTTTTTT,CASSFIDQTFEKLFF
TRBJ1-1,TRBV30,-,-,TGTGCCTGTACTTCTCAAGGGAACACTGAAGCTTTCTTT,CACTSQGNTEAFF
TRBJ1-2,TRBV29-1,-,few,TGCAGCGTCCAGTCCGGGACACCCAATGGCTACACCTTC,CSVQSGTPNGYTF
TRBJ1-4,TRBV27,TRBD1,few,TGTGCCAGCAGTAGACAGGGACCTAATGAAAAACTGTTTTTT,CASSRQGPNEKLFF
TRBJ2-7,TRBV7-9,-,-,TGTGCCAGCAGCCCTAGAAGAGACGAGCAGTACTTC,CASSPRRDEQYF
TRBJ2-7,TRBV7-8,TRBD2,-,TGTGCCAGCAGCTTACCGACTAGCGGGGGCCTCACAAGCGAGCAGTACTTC,CASSLPTSGGLTSEQYF
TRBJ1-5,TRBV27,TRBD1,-,TGTGCCAGCAGACCAGGGGGACTTTTGGATCAGCCCCAGCATTTT,CASRPGGLLDQPQHF
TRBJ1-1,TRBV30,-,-,TGTGCCTGGAGTTTTGGGGGTACCAACACTGAAGCTTTCTTT,CAWSFGGTNTEAFF
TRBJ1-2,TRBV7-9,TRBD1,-,TGTGCCAGCAGTACAGGGGACTATGGCTACACCTTC,CASSTGDYGYTF
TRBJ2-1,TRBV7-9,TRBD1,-,TGTGCCAGCAGCTTAGCGATCGCAGGGGGCCTCCACAATGAGCAGTTCTTC,CASSLAIAGGLHNEQFF
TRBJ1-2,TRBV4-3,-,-,TGCGCCAGCAGCCAAGATAAGGATCCGAACTATGGCTACACCTTC,CASSQDKDPNYGYTF
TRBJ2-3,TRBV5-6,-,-,TGTGCCAGCAGTCTGGCCACAGGGTTCACAGATACGCAGTATTTT,CASSLATGFTDTQYF
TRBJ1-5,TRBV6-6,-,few,TGTGCCAGCAAACCCAGGGGCGCTCAGCCCCAGCATTTT,CASKPRGAQPQHF
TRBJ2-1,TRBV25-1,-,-,TGTGCCAGCAGTGCATTGGGGGAGACAGGCAATGAGCAGTTCTTC,CASSALGETGNEQFF
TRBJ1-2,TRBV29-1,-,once,TGCAGCGTTGAAGGGACAGTATCCCTTTACTATGGCTACACCTTC,CSVEGTVSLYYGYTF
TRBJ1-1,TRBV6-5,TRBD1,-,TGTGCCAGCAGCCCTGGGACAGGGGGATGGACTGAAGCTTTCTTT,CASSPGTGGWTEAFF
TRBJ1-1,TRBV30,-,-,TGTGCCTGGAGTAAGGGCATGAACACTGAAGCTTTCTTT,CAWSKGMNTEAFF
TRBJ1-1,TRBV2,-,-,TGTGCCAGCAGTTACAACAGGCTATTGAACACTGAAGCTTTCTTT,CASSYNRLLNTEAFF
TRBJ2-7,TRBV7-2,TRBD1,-,TGTGCCAGCAGTTTAAAGTCTCCGGGACAGGACAGTTACGAGCAGTACTTC,CASSLKSPGQDSYEQYF
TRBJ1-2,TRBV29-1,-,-,TGCAGCGTTGAGGCGGTGCGCGGCTACACCTTC,CSVEAVRGYTF
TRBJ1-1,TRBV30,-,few,TGTGCCTGGAGTGTAACGGCGAACACTGAAGCTTTCTTT,CAWSVTANTEAFF
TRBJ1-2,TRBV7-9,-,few,TGTGCCAGCAGCTCCCCAGACGGCTATGGCTACACCTTC,CASSSPDGYGYTF
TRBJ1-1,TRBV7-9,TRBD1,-,TGTGCCAGCAGCACCGGGGGACAGGGGGCTGAAGCTTTCTTT,CASSTGGQGAEAFF
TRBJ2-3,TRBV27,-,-,TGTGCCAGCAGTTCCCGGGGAAGCACAGATACGCAGTATTTT,CASSSRGSTDTQYF
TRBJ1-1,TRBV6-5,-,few,TGTGCCAGCAGCCGAAGGAACACTGAAGCTTTCTTT,CASSRRNTEAFF
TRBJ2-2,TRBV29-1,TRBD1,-,TGCAGCGTTGTCGTGGGGTCAGGGGGAGCCGGGGAGCTGTTTTTT,CSVVVGSGGAGELFF
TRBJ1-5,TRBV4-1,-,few,TGCGCCAGCAGCCAGCAATACAGGGTTGATCAGCCCCAGCATTTT,CASSQQYRVDQPQHF
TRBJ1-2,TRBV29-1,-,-,TGCAGCGTCAAAGCGACAGACTATTATGGCTACACCTTC,CSVKATDYYGYTF
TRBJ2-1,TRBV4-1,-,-,TGCGCCAGCAGCCAAGATTTCGGGGGGCCGGATGAGCAGTTCTTC,CASSQDFGGPDEQFF
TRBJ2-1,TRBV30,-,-,TGTGCCTGGAGTGTAGTGGGCGGGGATGAGCAGTTCTTC,CAWSVVGGDEQFF
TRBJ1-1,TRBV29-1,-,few,TGCAGCGTTGAAGGCGGCCCACAAGTAAGGACTGAAGCTTTCTTT,CSVEGGPQVRTEAFF
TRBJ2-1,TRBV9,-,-,TGTGCCAGCAGCCTGTGGGACGGAAACAATGAGCAGTTCTTC,CASSLWDGNNEQFF
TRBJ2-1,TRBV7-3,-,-,TGTGCCAGCAGCTTAATCGGGGGGCCATCTAATGAGCAGTTCTTC,CASSLIGGPSNEQFF
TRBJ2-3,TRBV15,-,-,TGTGCCACCAGCAAAAATACAGGGACAGATACGCAGTATTTT,CATSKNTGTDTQYF
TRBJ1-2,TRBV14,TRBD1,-,TGTGCCAGCGGCCCTAACGACAGGGAGTATGGCTACACCTTC,CASGPNDREYGYTF
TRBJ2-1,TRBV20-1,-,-,TGCAGTGCAACGGTCGGGGAGCAGTTCTTC,CSATVGEQFF
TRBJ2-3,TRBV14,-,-,TGTGCCAGCAGCCAAGATGTCCCAGATACGCAGTATTTT,CASSQDVPDTQYF
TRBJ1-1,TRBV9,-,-,TGTGCCAGCAGCCCAGGGGTGAACACTGAAGCTTTCTTT,CASSPGVNTEAFF
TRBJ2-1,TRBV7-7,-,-,TGTGCCAGCAGCTTATCTGTGAACAATGAGCAGTTCTTC,CASSLSVNNEQFF
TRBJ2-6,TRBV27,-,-,TGTGCCAGCAGCCCAAGGGGATTACAGAGAAGCTCTGGGGCCAACGTCCTGACTTTC,CASSPRGLQRSSGANVLTF
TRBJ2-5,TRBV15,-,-,TGTGCCACCAGCCTCCGGACGGAAGAGACCCAGTACTTC,CATSLRTEETQYF